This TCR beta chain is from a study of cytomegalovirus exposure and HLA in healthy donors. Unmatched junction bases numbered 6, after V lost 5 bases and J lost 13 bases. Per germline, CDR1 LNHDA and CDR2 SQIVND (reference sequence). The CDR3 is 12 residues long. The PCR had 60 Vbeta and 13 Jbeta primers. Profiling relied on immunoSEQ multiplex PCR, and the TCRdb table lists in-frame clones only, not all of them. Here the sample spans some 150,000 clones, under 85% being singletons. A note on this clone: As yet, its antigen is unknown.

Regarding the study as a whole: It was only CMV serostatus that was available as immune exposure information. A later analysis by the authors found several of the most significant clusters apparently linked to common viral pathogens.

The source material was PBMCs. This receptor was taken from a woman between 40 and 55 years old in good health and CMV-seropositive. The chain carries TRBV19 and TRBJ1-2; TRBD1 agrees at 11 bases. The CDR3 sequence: CASSSGTGGSTF. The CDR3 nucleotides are TGTGCCAGTAGTTCCGGGACAGGGGGTAGCACCTTC.